The 10 T cell receptor beta chains given below trace back to one sample, sequenced in a study of T-cell memory formation after mild COVID-19 (dated by TCRdb to about 2021). The library was produced with 5' RACE. These reads were obtained on an Illumina NovaSeq 6000. TCRdb applied fastp at Q25 and MiXCR to the public reads, then kept only in-frame beta chains. When rows share a CDR3 protein, they turn into one entry using the most common DNA and genes. The sample table shows around 390,000 distinct CDR3 sequences, and around a sixth are seen once. The top ten clones comprise 20% to 25% of the sample. Sequenced sample: PBMCs or a T cell subset sorted from them (not recorded which). The source is a man aged 18 to 29 who had mild COVID-19 (a few samples of this study predate the infection). The sample titles of this study are shuffled in the database, so cell type and time point are left out; the donor was told from shared clones.

The chain recombines TRBV4-2 with TRBJ2-5; 9 bases agree with TRBD2. The CDR3 has 18 amino acids. Losses at the gene ends were 1 base for V and 1 base for J; bases not matched to a gene: 10. CDR1 and CDR2 from the germline V gene are LGHNA and YNFKEQ. CDR3 nucleotides: TGTGCCAGCAGCCAAGGGGTTGAGCGGGGGGCCTCCCAAGAGACCCAGTACTTC. Protein product: CASSQGVERGASQETQYF.

Ten or more counts support this clonotype. The chain couples TRBV10-3 to TRBJ2-5, with 12 bases matching TRBD2. Trimming took 2 bases from V and 5 from J; bases not matched to a gene: 6. The CDR3 length is 16 residues. Germline V lookup: CDR1 ENHRY, CDR2 SYGVKD. The CDR3 spells CAISEGLAGFVETQYF. The DNA for the CDR3 is TGTGCCATCAGTGAGGGACTAGCGGGGTTTGTGGAGACCCAGTACTTC.

This clonotype has a handful of counts. The chain uses TRBV10-3 and TRBJ2-1; TRBD1 matches at 8 bases. The CDR3 spans 15 residues. Germline V gene lookup returns CDR1 ENHRY and CDR2 SYGVKD. V shed 10 bases, J shed 3 bases, and the junction held 11 bases outside the gene matches. This chain's CDR3 is CASNPGTGVYNEQFF. CDR3 in DNA: TGTGCCAGCAACCCGGGGACAGGAGTCTACAATGAGCAGTTCTTC.

The chain recombines TRBV18 with TRBJ2-1; TRBD2 agrees at 8 bases. The V gene end was trimmed by 0 bases and the J gene end by 5 bases; junction bases not matched to a gene: 3. The germline V gene has CDR1 KGHSH and CDR2 LQKENI. The CDR3 runs 15 residues. Here the CDR3 reads CASSPPGLVDNEQFF. The CDR3 nucleotides read TGTGCCAGCTCACCACCGGGACTAGTGGACAATGAGCAGTTCTTC.

The chain carries TRBV20-1 and TRBJ1-2; 7 nucleotides agree with TRBD1. The germline gives CDR1 DFQATT, CDR2 SNEGSKA (reference sequence). This CDR3 spans 13 amino acids. The junction had 7 bases not matched to a gene; V was cut back by 1 base and J by 8 bases. CDR3 in DNA: TGCAGTGCTAGAGCGGGCAGGGGGTACGGCTACACCTTC. Translated, it gives CSARAGRGYGYTF.

V usage is TRBV20-1 and J usage is TRBJ2-2, with D possibly being TRBD2 (5 bases). V lost 3 bases, J lost 5 bases, and 16 bases lay in between. The germline V gene encodes CDR1 DFQATT and CDR2 SNEGSKA (reference sequence). There are 15 residues in the CDR3. CDR3: CSARSSPLATGELFF. The CDR3, as DNA: TGCAGTGCTAGGTCTAGTCCCTTAGCGACCGGGGAGCTGTTTTTT.

The rearrangement joins TRBV6-2 or TRBV6-3 to TRBJ1-2; TRBD1 might be the D (6 bases). CDR3 length: 16 residues. The germline V gene has CDR1 MNHEY and CDR2 SVGEGT. Trimming took off 4 bases at V and 4 bases at J, with 19 bases between the two ends. CDR3 sequence: CASSSPQGTALYGYTF. The CDR3 bases are TGTGCCAGCAGTTCCCCCCAGGGGACTGCCCTCTATGGCTACACCTTC.

This clonotype has more than one count but fewer than ten. V usage is TRBV18 and J usage is TRBJ2-5; D remains unclear. V gave up 0 bases and J gave up 4 bases, with 9 bases separating them. Germline V CDR1 and CDR2: KGHSH, LQKENI. This CDR3 has 14 amino acids. The CDR3 region is CASSPPNSLETQYF. CDR3 in DNA: TGTGCCAGCTCACCACCGAACAGTTTAGAGACCCAGTACTTC.

This chain uses TRBV28 with TRBJ1-2, with D unresolved. The CDR3 extends over 15 amino acids. CDR1 and CDR2 (germline): MDHEN, SYDVKM. Trimming shortened V by 1 base and J by 0 bases, and 9 bases separated the two germline ends. CDR3 sequence: CASSLLGEANYGYTF. The CDR3 DNA follows: TGTGCCAGCAGTTTATTAGGAGAAGCTAACTATGGCTACACCTTC.

This clonotype was seen a few times. The chain employs TRBV7-2 and TRBJ2-3, with TRBD1 matching 9 bases. Per the germline V gene, CDR1 is SGHTA and CDR2 is FQGNSA. J lost 4 bases, V lost 2 bases, and 7 bases had no gene match. This CDR3 has 16 amino acids. The DNA of the CDR3 is TGTGCCAGCAGCTTACCCGGGACAGGGTTGTCAGATACGCAGTATTTT. Protein: CASSLPGTGLSDTQYF.